The clone carrying this T cell receptor (beta chain) was observed at least ten times. Its specificity is unknown. MiXCR, run by TCRdb on the 5' RACE reads, gives a single entry per CDR3 protein. The table lists around 570,000 distinct CDR3 sequences, more than 9% of them singletons. This sample was taken from a study of identical twins. The study's findings and limits: Beta out-of-frame sequences showed weaker excess sharing between twins. It was out-of-frame TCR alpha sharing in monozygotic twins that models underestimated.

This CDR3 has 12 residues. The germline V gene has CDR1 SNHLY and CDR2 FYNNEI. V gave up 3 bases and J gave up 8 bases, with 7 bases separating them. These data are also associated with another study on yellow fever vaccine responses in identical twins.

This TCR came from a woman under 30 in good health. The material sequenced was PBMCs. The chain employs TRBV2 and TRBJ2-2; a possible D gene is TRBD1 (6 bases). CDR3 residues: CASSDGQGELFF. The CDR3 bases are TGTGCCAGCAGTGATGGACAGGGGGAGCTGTTTTTT.